The T cell receptor (beta chain) under discussion was sequenced for a study of molecular identifiers for immune sequencing clone quantification. Looking at the study overall: In replicates, RNA taken from around 20,000 or 100,000 naive CD8 cells was divided five ways, and four portions underwent sequencing. Findings of the study overall: Clones with over 20 RNA copies captured over 98% of effector molecules but under 1% of naive ones. Molecules of identical TCR sharing a barcode could underestimate highly expanded clone sizes.

Previously published methods and listed TCR primers were used for the bulk TCR libraries. TCRdb recomputed calls from the PCR reads with MiXCR, one row per CDR3 protein. This table holds over 300,000 distinct CDR3 sequences, over 20% found once. This CDR3 contains 15 residues. The germline V gene has CDR1 SGHTA and CDR2 FQGTGA. V was clipped by 2 bases and J by 4 bases; unmatched bases: 5. Turning to this clonotype: Its antigen remains unidentified.

The sequenced sample consisted of naive CD8+ T cells from blood, with Jurkat cell RNA spiked in. As for subset: FACS-sorted CD8+CD4-CCR7+CD45RA+ naive T cells. The TCR comes from a human donor in good health. Some libraries in this study had Jurkat cell RNA spiked in. This chain links TRBV7-3 with TRBJ2-3, with 8 bases fitting TRBD2. CDR3: CASSLGFGRADTQYF. The DNA for the CDR3 is TGTGCCAGCAGCTTAGGTTTCGGGAGGGCAGATACGCAGTATTTT. The full variable domain, in which reference TRBV7-3 and TRBJ2-3 provide the parts outside the CDR3, is GAGVSQTPSNKVTEKGKYVELRCDPISGHTALYWYRQSLGQGPEFLIYFQGTGAADDSGLPNDRFFAVRPEGSVSTLKIQRTERGDSAVYLCASSLGFGRADTQYFGPGTRLTVL.